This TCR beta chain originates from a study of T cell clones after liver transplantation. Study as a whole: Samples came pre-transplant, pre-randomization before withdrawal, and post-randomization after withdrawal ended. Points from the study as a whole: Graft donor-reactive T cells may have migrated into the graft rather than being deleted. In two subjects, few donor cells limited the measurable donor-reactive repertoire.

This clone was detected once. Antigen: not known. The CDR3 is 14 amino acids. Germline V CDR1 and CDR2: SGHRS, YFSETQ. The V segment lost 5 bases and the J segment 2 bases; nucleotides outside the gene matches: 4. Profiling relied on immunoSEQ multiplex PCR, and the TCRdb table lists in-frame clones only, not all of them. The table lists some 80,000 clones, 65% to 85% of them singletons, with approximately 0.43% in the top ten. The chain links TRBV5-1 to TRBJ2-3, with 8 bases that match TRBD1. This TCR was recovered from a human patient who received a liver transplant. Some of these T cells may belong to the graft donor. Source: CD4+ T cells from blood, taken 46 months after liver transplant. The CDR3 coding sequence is TGCGCCAGCAGTCCAGGGGGCTTCACAGATACGCAGTATTTT. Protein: CASSPGGFTDTQYF.